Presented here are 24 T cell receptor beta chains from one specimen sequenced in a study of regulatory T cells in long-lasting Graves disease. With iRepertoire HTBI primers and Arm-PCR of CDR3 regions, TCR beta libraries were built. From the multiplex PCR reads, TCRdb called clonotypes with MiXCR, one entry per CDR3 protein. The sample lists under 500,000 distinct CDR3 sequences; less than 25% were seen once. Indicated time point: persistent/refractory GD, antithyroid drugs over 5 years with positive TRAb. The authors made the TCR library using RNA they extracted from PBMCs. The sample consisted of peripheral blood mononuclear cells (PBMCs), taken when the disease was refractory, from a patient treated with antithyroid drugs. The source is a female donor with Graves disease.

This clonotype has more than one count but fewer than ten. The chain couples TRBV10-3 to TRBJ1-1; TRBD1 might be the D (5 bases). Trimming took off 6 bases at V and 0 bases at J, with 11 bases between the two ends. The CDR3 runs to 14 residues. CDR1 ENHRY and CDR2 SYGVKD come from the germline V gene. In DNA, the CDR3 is TGTGCCATCAGGGGGACGGCAATGAACACTGAAGCTTTCTTT. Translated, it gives CAIRGTAMNTEAFF.

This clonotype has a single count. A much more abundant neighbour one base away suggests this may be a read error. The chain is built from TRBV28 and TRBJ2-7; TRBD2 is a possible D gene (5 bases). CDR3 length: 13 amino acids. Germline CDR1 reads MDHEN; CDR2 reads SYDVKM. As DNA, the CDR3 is TGTGCCGGCAGTTTTGGACTGCCCTACGAGCAGTACTTC. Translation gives CAGSFGLPYEQYF.

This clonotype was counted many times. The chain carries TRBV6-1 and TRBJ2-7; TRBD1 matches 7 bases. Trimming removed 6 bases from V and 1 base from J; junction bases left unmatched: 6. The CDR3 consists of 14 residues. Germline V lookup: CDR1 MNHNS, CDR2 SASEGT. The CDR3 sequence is CASSYRDSSYEQYF. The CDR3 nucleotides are TGTGCCAGCAGCTATCGGGACAGTTCCTACGAGCAGTACTTC.

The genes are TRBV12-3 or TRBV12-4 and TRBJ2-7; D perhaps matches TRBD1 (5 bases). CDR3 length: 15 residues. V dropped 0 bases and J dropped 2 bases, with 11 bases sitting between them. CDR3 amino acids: CASSLARDSPYEQYF. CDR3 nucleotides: TGTGCCAGCAGTTTAGCGCGCGACAGTCCCTACGAGCAGTACTTC.

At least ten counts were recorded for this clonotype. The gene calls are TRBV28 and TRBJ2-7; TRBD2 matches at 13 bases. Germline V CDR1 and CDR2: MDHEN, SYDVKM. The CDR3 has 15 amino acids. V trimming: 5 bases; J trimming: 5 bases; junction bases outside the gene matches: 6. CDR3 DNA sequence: TGTGCCAGCAGTCCACTAGCGGGAGGGCCCCACGAGCAGTACTTC. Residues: CASSPLAGGPHEQYF.

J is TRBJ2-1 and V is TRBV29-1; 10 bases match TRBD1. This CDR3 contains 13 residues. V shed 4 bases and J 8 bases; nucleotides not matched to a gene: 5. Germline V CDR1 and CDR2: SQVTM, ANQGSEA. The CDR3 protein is CSVGTGGIHEQFF. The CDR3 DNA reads TGCAGCGTTGGGACAGGGGGGATCCATGAGCAGTTCTTC.

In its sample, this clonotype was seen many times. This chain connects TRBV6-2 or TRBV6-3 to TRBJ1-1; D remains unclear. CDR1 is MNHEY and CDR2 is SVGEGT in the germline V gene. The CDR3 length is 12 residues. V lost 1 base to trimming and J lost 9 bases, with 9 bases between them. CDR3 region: CASSYYGAQAFF. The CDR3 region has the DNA TGTGCCAGCAGTTACTATGGTGCGCAAGCTTTCTTT.

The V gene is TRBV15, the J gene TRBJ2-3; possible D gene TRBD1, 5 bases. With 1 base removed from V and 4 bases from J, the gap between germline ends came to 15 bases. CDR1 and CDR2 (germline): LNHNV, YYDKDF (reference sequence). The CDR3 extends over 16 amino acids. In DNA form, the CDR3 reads TGTGCCACCAGCAGAGGCCGGCAGGGATGGGCAGATACGCAGTATTTT. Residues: CATSRGRQGWADTQYF.

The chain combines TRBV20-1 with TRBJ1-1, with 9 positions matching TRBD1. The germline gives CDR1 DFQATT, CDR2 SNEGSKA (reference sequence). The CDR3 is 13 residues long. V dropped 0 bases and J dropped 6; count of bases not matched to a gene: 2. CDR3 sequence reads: CSARDRQGAEAFF. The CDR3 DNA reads TGCAGTGCTAGAGATCGACAGGGGGCTGAAGCTTTCTTT.

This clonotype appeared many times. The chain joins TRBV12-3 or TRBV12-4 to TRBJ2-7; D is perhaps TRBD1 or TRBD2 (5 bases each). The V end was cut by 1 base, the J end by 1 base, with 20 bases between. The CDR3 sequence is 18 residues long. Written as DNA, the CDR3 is TGTGCCAGCAGTTTAGGTCAGATTGGGACCCGACGATCCTACGAGCAGTACTTC. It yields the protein CASSLGQIGTRRSYEQYF.

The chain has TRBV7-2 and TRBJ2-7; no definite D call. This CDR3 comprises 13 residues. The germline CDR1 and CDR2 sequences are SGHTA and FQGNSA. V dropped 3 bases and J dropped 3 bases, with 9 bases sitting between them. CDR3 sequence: CASSFGRLYEQYF. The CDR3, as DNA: TGTGCCAGCAGCTTTGGACGTCTCTACGAGCAGTACTTC.

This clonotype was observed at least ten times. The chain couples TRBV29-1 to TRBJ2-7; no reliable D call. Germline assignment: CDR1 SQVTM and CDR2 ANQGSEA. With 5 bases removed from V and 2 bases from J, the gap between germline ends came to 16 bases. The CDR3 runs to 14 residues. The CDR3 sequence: CSVRVGDRTYEQYF. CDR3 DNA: TGCAGCGTTAGGGTTGGGGATCGAACCTACGAGCAGTACTTC.

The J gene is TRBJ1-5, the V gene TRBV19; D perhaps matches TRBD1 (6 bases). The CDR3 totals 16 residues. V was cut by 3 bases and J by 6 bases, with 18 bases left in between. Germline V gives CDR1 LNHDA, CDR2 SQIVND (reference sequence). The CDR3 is CASSIHFGGGGQPQHF. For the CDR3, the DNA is TGTGCCAGTAGTATTCACTTCGGGGGAGGGGGTCAGCCCCAGCATTTT.

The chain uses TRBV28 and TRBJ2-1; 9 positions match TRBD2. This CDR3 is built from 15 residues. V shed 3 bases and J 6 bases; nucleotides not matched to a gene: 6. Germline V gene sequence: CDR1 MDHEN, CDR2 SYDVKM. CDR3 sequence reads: CASSFRPSGINEQFF. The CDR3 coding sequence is TGTGCCAGCAGTTTTAGGCCTAGCGGGATCAATGAGCAGTTCTTC.

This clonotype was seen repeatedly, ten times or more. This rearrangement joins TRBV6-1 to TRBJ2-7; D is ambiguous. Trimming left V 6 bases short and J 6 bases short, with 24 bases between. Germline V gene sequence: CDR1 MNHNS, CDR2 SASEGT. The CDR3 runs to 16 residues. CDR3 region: CASRHTTRGASREQYF. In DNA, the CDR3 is TGTGCCAGCAGGCATACCACCCGAGGTGCTTCACGCGAGCAGTACTTC.

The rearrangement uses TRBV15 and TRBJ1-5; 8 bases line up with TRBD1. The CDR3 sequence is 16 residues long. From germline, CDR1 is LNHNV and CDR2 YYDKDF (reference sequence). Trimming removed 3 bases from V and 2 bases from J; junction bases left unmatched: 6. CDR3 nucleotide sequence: TGTGCCACCAGCAGGGGGACAGGTAGAGGCAATCAGCCCCAGCATTTT. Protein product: CATSRGTGRGNQPQHF.

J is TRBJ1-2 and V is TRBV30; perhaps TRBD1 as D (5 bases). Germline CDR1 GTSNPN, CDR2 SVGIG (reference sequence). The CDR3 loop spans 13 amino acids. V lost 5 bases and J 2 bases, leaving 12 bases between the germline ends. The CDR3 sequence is CAWFTGPNYGYTF. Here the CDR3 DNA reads TGTGCCTGGTTCACAGGTCCGAACTATGGCTACACCTTC.

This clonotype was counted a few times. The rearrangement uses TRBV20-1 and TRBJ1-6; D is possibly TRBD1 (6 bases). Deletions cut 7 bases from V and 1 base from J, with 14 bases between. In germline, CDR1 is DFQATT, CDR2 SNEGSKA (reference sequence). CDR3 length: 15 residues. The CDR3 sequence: CSVQGDSSYNSPLHF. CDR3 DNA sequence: TGCAGTGTACAGGGTGACAGTTCCTATAATTCACCCCTCCACTTT.

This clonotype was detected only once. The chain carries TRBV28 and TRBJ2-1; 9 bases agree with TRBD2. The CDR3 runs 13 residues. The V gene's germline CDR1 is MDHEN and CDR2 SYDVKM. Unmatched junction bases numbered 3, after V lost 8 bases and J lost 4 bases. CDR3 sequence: CASQTSGYNEQFF. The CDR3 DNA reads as TGTGCCAGCCAGACTAGCGGTTACAATGAGCAGTTCTTC.

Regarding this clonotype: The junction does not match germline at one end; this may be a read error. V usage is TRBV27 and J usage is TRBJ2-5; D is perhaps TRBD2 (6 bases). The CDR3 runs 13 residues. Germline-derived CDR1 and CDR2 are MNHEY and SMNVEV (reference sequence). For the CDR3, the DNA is TGTGTCAGCAGTTTAGGTCTAGCGGAGACCCAGTACTTC. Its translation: CVSSLGLAETQYF.

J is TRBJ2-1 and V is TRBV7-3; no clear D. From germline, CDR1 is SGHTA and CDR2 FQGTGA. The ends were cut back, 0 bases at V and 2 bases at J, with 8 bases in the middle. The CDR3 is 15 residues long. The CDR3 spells CASSLTPGTYNEQFF. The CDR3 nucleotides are TGTGCCAGCAGCTTAACACCAGGAACCTACAATGAGCAGTTCTTC.

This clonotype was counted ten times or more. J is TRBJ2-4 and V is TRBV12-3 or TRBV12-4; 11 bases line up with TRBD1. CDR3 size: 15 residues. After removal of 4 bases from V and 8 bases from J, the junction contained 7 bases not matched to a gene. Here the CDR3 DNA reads TGTGCCAGCAGTTCACAGGGACAGGGGGGAGACATTCAGTACTTC. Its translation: CASSSQGQGGDIQYF.

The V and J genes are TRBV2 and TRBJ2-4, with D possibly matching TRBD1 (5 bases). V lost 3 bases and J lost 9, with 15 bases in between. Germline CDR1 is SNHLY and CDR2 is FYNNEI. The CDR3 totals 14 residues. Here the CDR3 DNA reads TGTGCCAGCAGTGACGAGACGGGCCAGGGCATTCAGTACTTC. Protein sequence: CASSDETGQGIQYF. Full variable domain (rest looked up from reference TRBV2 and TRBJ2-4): EPEVTQTPSHQVTQMGQEVILRCVPISNHLYFYWYRQILGQKVEFLVSFYNNEISEKSEIFDDQFSVERPDGSNFTLKIRSTKLEDSAMYFCASSDETGQGIQYFGAGTRLSVL.

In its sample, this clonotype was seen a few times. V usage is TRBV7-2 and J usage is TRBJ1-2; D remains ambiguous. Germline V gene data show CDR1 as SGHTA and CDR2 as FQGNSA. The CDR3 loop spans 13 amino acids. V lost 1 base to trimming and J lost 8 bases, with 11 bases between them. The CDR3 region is CASSLVTEVGYTF. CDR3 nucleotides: TGTGCCAGCAGCTTAGTGACGGAGGTCGGCTACACCTTC.